This T cell receptor (beta chain) was recovered during a study of cytomegalovirus exposure and HLA in healthy donors. General study points: After further analysis at a later stage, 16,951 TCR beta sequences were associated with HLA alleles at 0.05 false discovery rate. Most CMV-associated TCR beta chains were later found to appear HLA-restricted. Accurate predictions that matched the HLA-A and HLA-B alleles of most subjects were reportedly made from TCR beta sequences. The presence/absence work took it that sequencing depth was about the same across donors.

Both 60 Vbeta primers and 13 Jbeta primers went into the PCR. Assay: immunoSEQ multiplex PCR; the TCRdb copy retains only in-frame clones and omits some. Of 210,000 or so clones listed, approximately 80% are singletons. With regard to this clone: Its antigen is unknown.

Per the germline V gene, CDR1 is LNHDA and CDR2 is SQIVND (reference sequence). Trimming pared 3 bases from V and 1 base from J, leaving 12 bases between. The CDR3 runs 15 residues. This TCR derives from a girl aged 2 to 9 in good health and CMV-seronegative. The gene calls are TRBV19 and TRBJ1-1; no definite D call. What was sequenced was PBMCs. The CDR3, as DNA: TGTGCCAGTAGTATCCCCGGAAGACAGAACACTGAAGCTTTCTTT. Its translation: CASSIPGRQNTEAFF.